The source of this T cell receptor beta chain is a study of T cell responses to AZD1222 COVID-19 vaccine. Libraries were prepared by immunoSEQ multiplex PCR; TCRdb keeps only in-frame clonotypes and omits some of them. Here the sample spans about 150,000 clones, 85% to 90% being singletons. The CDR3 loop spans 16 amino acids. Trimming cost V 3 bases and J 2 bases, with 16 bases left between them. Germline V CDR1 and CDR2: KGHSH, LQKENI. The sequence derives from an adult who received the AZD1222 COVID-19 vaccine. The chain recombines TRBV18 with TRBJ1-2; TRBD1 might be the D (6 bases). This material consisted of peripheral blood, taken 28 days after the second AZD1222 dose. CDR3 region: CASSPTGRPENYGYTF. CDR3 DNA sequence: TGTGCCAGCTCACCCACAGGGCGCCCCGAGAACTATGGCTACACCTTC.